This T cell receptor beta chain was recorded in a study of shared clonotypes between healthy human individuals (dated by TCRdb to about 2020). General notes on the study: A couple of women and a few men aged 18 to 49 years were included in the cohort. The study deeply sequenced blood TCR repertoires of five healthy adults to estimate repertoire size and the extent of clonotype sharing between individuals. Between about 0.9 and 10 billion PBMCs per donor were obtained by leukapheresis. To increase sequencing depth and limit assay-specific biases, TCR repertoire library preparation and sequencing were carried out by different laboratories using diverse techniques. For each donor, three plates each were used for CD4 naive and CD4 memory, two plates were used for CD8 naive, and one plate was used for CD8 memory.

For the CD8 naive samples, CD45RO-negative cells were positively selected for CCR7, yielding a CD45RA+CCR7+ population from which TemRA cells were excluded. Healthy HIV-negative adults with no recently reported acute infections or vaccinations were included as donors. Only Caucasian adults living in Nashville, Tennessee, USA were represented among the donors. After blood collection by leukapheresis, PBMCs were isolated using Ficoll-Histopaque density gradient centrifugation and then cryopreserved in the vapor phase of liquid nitrogen. Analytical flow cytometry was used to check the purity and quantity of each magnetically sorted T cell population. From each sorted fraction, genomic DNA was isolated and quantified by UV absorbance on a Nanodrop 2000c. Using the deep immunoSEQ assay, TCR CDR3 regions were amplified from genomic DNA by multiplex PCR. For each cell subset, the extracted genomic DNA was distributed evenly across all wells of several immunoSEQ 96-well plates, and each plate served as one replicate. For sorted subsets, each replicate PCR was loaded with about 200 ng genomic DNA, equivalent to some 27,000 T cell genomes. Purified libraries were quantified with a Qubit 3.0 fluorometer, sized on a Bioanalyzer 2100, and re-quantified with the KAPA Library Quantification kit. A separate single-read 150-cycle Illumina NextSeq 550 flow cell was used to sequence each immunoSEQ 96-well plate. Regarding the original processing steps: Because the immunoSEQ output included only junctional sequences and no quality scores, the filtering could not be the same as the filtering used for full-length reads. Sequences were annotated with PyIR, a Python wrapper for IgBLAST v1.9, using IMGT germline references to assign V/J genes and CDR3. Reads were filtered out if the reads had weak V/J assignments (E-value above 1e-6), no CDR3, stop codons, out-of-frame junctions, or ambiguous translated residues. A V3J clonotype was defined by an identical inferred V gene, J gene, and CDR3 amino acid sequence. To compute the percentage overlap between repertoires, the number of shared unique clonotypes was divided by the size of the smaller repertoire. Three approaches were used to assess repertoire richness: RTK rarefaction, the Chao1 estimator, and Recon v2.1 estimates of unobserved clonotypes. For all TCRbeta clonotypes obtained by the gDNA method from a few donors, generation probabilities were computed with OLGA. TCRdb took over this immuneACCESS table, retaining in-frame rearrangements with V and J assigned. Such tables are incomplete; in checked studies, under half of the missing clones stem from an unresolved V gene, and the remainder is unexplained. Clone size and the V and J calls come from that table; the DNA yielded D and trimming. Present in this sample are around 580,000 clones, roughly 98% of which were seen just once. Of the sample, 0.3% falls within the top ten clones.

V is shortened by 1 base, J by 2 bases, and the region joining them spans 9 bases. From cysteine to phenylalanine, the CDR3 is 14 amino acids long. The retained sequence is limited to the CDR3, 42 bases, with the frame set at the first base. From a lookup of the germline V gene, CDR1 and CDR2 are SGHAT and FQNNGV. In the case of this clone: The specificity of this receptor is unknown. No clone much larger than this one lies a single base away; base qualities are absent.

The research as a whole found: Compared with non-shared clonotypes, the clonotypes found in all four sorted-subset donors had higher generation probabilities. Rarefaction of sorted-subset datasets indicated incomplete sequencing despite the large sequencing depth. Sharing across a few donors was observed for roughly 5.4% of naive CD4, 3% to 3.5% of naive CD8, roughly 2.3% of memory CD4, and roughly 0.4% of memory CD8 clonotypes. The small number of donors limited the genetic and exposure-history diversity represented. Estimated clonotype richness was generally larger for naive than for memory subsets. Pairwise subsampling led to the expectation that sequencing depth would affect the degree of clonotype sharing among donors. Sampling was limited to blood, and TCR repertoires in tissue likely differ from TCR repertoires in blood.

The rearranged segments are TRBV11-2 and TRBJ2-7; the best D guess is TRBD1, with 6 bases matching. Sequenced material: naive CD8+ T cells sorted from blood. The cell subset or site label, read with the paper, signifies: CD45RA+CCR7+. This TCR came from a young man in good health. The DNA is TGTGCCAGCAGCTTAGCGGGACACCCCTACGAGCAGTACTTC. Its translation reads: CASSLAGHPYEQYF. With the portions outside the CDR3 filled from the reference TRBV11-2 and TRBJ2-7 genes, the complete variable region becomes EAGVAQSPRYKIIEKRQSVAFWCNPISGHATLYWYQQILGQGPKLLIQFQNNGVVDDSQLPKDRFSAERLKGVDSTLKIQPAKLEDSAVYLCASSLAGHPYEQYFGPGTRLTVT.